The sequence of this T cell receptor (beta chain) was determined in a study of blood T cell repertoires in COVID-19. Study-wide context: Samples of COVID-19 (acute and convalescent) were obtained from the United States, Italy and Spain.

Authors' processing steps: Amplification with reference gene primers provided the estimates of nucleated cell counts. Profiling relied on immunoSEQ multiplex PCR, and the TCRdb table lists in-frame clones only, not all of them. The V and J calls and clone size come from that table; D and trimming were worked out from the DNA. The repertoire holds approximately 290,000 clones, with 80% to 90% as singletons. With V trimmed by 5 bases and J by 6 bases, 12 bases remained unmatched. The germline gives CDR1 MDHEN, CDR2 SYDVKM. This CDR3 has 16 residues. The sequence came from a woman aged 25 to 39 who had recovered from COVID-19. This rearrangement joins TRBV28 to TRBJ1-2; 10 nucleotides agree with TRBD1. Sequences were obtained from PBMCs or T cells enriched from blood (not recorded which). CDR3 in DNA: TGTGCCAGCAGTCCTATCTTAGGGACAGGGGAGAATGGCTACACCTTC. This gives the protein CASSPILGTGENGYTF.